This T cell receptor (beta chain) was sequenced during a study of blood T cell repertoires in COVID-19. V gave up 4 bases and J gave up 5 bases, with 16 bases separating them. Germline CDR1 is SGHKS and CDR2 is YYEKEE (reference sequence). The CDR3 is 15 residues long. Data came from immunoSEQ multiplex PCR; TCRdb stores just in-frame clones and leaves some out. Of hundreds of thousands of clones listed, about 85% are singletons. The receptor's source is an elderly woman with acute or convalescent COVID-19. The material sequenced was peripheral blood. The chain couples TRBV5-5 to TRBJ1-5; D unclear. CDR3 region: CASSPDFYGDQPQHF. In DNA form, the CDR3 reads TGTGCCAGCAGCCCCGACTTCTATGGAGATCAGCCCCAGCATTTT.